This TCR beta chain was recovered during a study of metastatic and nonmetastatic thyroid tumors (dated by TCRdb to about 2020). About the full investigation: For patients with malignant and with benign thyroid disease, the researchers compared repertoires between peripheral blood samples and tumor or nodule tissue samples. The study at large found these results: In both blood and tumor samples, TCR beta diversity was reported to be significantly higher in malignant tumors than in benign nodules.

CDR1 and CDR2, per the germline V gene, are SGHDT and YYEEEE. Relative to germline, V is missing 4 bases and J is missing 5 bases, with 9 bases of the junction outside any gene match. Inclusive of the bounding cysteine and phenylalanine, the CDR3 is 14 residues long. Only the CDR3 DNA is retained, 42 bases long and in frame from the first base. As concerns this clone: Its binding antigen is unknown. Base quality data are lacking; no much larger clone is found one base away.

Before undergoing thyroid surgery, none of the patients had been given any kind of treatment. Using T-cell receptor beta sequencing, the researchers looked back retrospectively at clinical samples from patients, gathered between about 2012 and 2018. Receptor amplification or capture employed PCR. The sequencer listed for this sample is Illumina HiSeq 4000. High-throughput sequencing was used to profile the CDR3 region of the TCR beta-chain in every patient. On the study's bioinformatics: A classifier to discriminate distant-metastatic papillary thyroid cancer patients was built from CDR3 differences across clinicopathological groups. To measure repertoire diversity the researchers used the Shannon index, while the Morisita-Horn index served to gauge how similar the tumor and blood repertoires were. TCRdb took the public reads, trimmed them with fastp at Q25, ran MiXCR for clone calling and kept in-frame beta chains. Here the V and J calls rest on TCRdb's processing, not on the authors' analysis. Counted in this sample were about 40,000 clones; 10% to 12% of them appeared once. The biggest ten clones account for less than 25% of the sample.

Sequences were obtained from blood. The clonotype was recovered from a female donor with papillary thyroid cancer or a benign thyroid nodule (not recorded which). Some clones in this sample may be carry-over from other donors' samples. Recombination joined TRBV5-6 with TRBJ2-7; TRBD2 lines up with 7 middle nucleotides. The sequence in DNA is TGTGCCAGCAGCCCAGCGGGATGGTGGCACGAGCAGTACTTC. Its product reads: CASSPAGWWHEQYF. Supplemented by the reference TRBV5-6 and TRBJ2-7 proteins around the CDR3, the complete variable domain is DAGVTQSPTHLIKTRGQQVTLRCSPKSGHDTVSWYQQALGQGPQFIFQYYEEEERQRGNFPDRFSGHQFPNYSSELNVNALLLGDSALYLCASSPAGWWHEQYFGPGTRLTVT.